This T cell receptor (beta chain) derives from a study of shared clonotypes between healthy human individuals. Findings and limits, study-wide: Across several donors, naive CD4 shared 5% to 5.5%, naive CD8 over 3%, memory CD4 over 2%, memory CD8 0.4% to 0.5%.

With regard to this clone: What it binds is unknown.

V lost 0 bases and J lost 6, with 15 bases in between. Germline CDR1 SGHTA, CDR2 FQGNSA. The CDR3 covers 15 residues. Clones were read by immunoSEQ multiplex PCR, and TCRdb kept only the in-frame ones, dropping some. Of about a million clones in the sample, approximately 80% are singletons; the top ten hold over 0.8%. This chain links TRBV7-2 with TRBJ2-7; D might be TRBD1 (5 bases). The specimen sequenced was memory CD4+ T cells from PBMCs. The subset denotes: CD45RA-negative fraction. The TCR comes from a man aged 18 to 29 in good health. Some clones in this sample may be carry-over from other donors' samples. CDR3 residues: CASSLAALGPREQYF. CDR3 DNA sequence: TGTGCCAGCAGCTTAGCAGCCCTGGGGCCTCGCGAGCAGTACTTC.